These 16 T cell receptor beta chains originate from one sample sequenced in a study of blood T cell repertoires in COVID-19. Sequencing used immunoSEQ multiplex PCR; TCRdb keeps in-frame clones, though not all of them. In the table there are some 150,000 clones, about 79% of which are singletons. The specimen was PBMCs or T cells enriched from blood (not recorded which). The receptor set was obtained from a woman aged 45-65 years who had recovered from COVID-19.

The rearrangement uses TRBV3-1 (or the pseudogene TRBV3-2) and TRBJ2-1; tentative D call: TRBD2 (5 bases). This CDR3 is 13 amino acids long. The V gene's germline CDR1 is LGHDT and CDR2 YNNKEL (reference sequence). The germline V and J ends were trimmed by 6 bases and 3 bases, with 9 bases remaining between them. The CDR3 nucleotides are TGTGCCAGCAGGGCCACTAGCTACAATGAGCAGTTCTTC. Translated, it gives CASRATSYNEQFF.

The table lists this clone with many counts. This sequence joins TRBV3-1 (or the pseudogene TRBV3-2) and TRBJ2-7; TRBD2 aligns across 9 bases. Germline lookup yields CDR1 LGHDT and CDR2 YNNKEL (reference sequence). The V gene end was trimmed by 4 bases and the J gene end by 2 bases; junction bases not matched to a gene: 3. This CDR3 comprises 14 residues. CDR3 loop: CASSPSGTTYEQYF. In DNA, the CDR3 is TGTGCCAGCAGCCCTAGCGGGACAACCTACGAGCAGTACTTC.

The chain has TRBV18 and TRBJ2-5; 7 nucleotides agree with TRBD2. V shed 6 bases and J 5 bases; nucleotides not matched to a gene: 9. The V gene's germline CDR1 is KGHSH and CDR2 LQKENI. The CDR3 spans 14 residues. The CDR3 loop is CASSPQAGRETQYF. CDR3 DNA sequence: TGTGCCAGCTCGCCCCAAGCGGGAAGGGAGACCCAGTACTTC.

The genes are TRBV29-1 and TRBJ2-3; tentative D call: TRBD1 (6 bases). CDR1 is SQVTM and CDR2 is ANQGSEA in the germline V gene. The V gene lost 1 base and the J gene lost 2 bases, with 10 bases spanning the gap. There are 14 residues in the CDR3. Here the CDR3 DNA reads TGCAGCGTTGAAGGGACAGAGAACACAGATACGCAGTATTTT. Encoded protein: CSVEGTENTDTQYF.

The rearrangement links TRBV6-5 to TRBJ2-3; TRBD2 matches 8 bases. The germline gives CDR1 MNHEY, CDR2 SVGAGI. This CDR3 has 14 amino acids. After removal of 0 bases from V and 8 bases from J, the junction contained 4 bases not matched to a gene. For the CDR3, the DNA is TGTGCCAGCAGTTACTCCACGGGGGGGCCTACGCAGTATTTT. It codes for CASSYSTGGPTQYF.

This chain connects TRBV5-5 to TRBJ2-7; TRBD1 matches 9 bases. Germline V gene sequence: CDR1 SGHKS, CDR2 YYEKEE (reference sequence). There are 15 residues in the CDR3. V was pared by 0 bases and J by 4 bases, with 5 bases of the junction left unmatched. The CDR3 reads CASSLEHRGRYEQYF. CDR3 bases: TGTGCCAGCAGCTTGGAGCACAGGGGGCGGTACGAGCAGTACTTC.

The genes are TRBV13 and TRBJ2-7, with TRBD1 matching over 7 bases. Germline lookup yields CDR1 PRHDT and CDR2 FYEKMQ (reference sequence). V trimming: 0 bases; J trimming: 2 bases; junction bases outside the gene matches: 1. CDR3 length: 14 amino acids. Here the CDR3 reads CASSLGQGAYEQYF. In DNA form, the CDR3 reads TGTGCCAGCAGCTTAGGGCAGGGGGCCTACGAGCAGTACTTC.

This chain joins TRBV28 and TRBJ2-1; 7 bases map to TRBD2. The germline V gene encodes CDR1 MDHEN and CDR2 SYDVKM. The CDR3 is made up of 16 amino acids. The trim removed 7 bases at V and 4 bases at J, leaving 13 bases unmatched. CDR3 coding DNA: TGTGCCAGCACCATTGGGGCGGGAGTGTCTTACAATGAGCAGTTCTTC. This translates into CASTIGAGVSYNEQFF. The complete variable domain, with remaining parts taken from reference TRBV28 and TRBJ2-1, reads DVKVTQSSRYLVKRTGEKVFLECVQDMDHENMFWYRQDPGLGLRLIYFSYDVKMKEKGDIPEGYSVSREKKERFSLILESASTNQTSMYLCASTIGAGVSYNEQFFGPGTRLTVL.

This chain joins TRBV3-1 (or the pseudogene TRBV3-2) and TRBJ2-1; 8 nucleotides agree with TRBD2. In germline, CDR1 is LGHDT, CDR2 YNNKEL (reference sequence). The CDR3 sequence is 14 residues long. J was trimmed by 9 bases and V by 3 bases; bases with no gene match: 7. CDR3 bases: TGTGCCAGCAGCCAGACAGCGGGAGCGGTTGAGCAGTTCTTC. Its protein product is CASSQTAGAVEQFF.

CDR3 protein: CASSMSRQYGYTF. The DNA for the CDR3 is TGTGCCAGTAGTATGTCTCGACAATATGGCTACACCTTC. The chain is built from TRBV19 and TRBJ1-2; no clear D. The CDR3 spans 13 residues. Germline V gives CDR1 LNHDA, CDR2 SQIVND (reference sequence). The germline V and J ends were trimmed by 3 bases and 5 bases, with 10 bases remaining between them.

The chain combines TRBV6-1 with TRBJ2-5, with 10 nucleotides matching TRBD2. The CDR3 runs 15 residues. The V gene end was trimmed by 1 base and the J gene end by 4 bases; junction bases not matched to a gene: 3. Germline V gives CDR1 MNHNS, CDR2 SASEGT. CDR3 residues: CASSEESGGVETQYF. The CDR3 DNA sequence: TGTGCCAGCAGTGAAGAAAGCGGGGGGGTAGAGACCCAGTACTTC.

The chain joins TRBV9 to TRBJ2-1, with 8 bases fitting TRBD2. The junction had 12 bases not matched to a gene; V was cut back by 0 bases and J by 4 bases. The CDR3 covers 18 residues. The germline V gene has CDR1 SGDLS and CDR2 YYNGEE. CDR3 loop: CASSVGGLAGPNYNEQFF. CDR3 sequence (DNA): TGTGCCAGCAGCGTAGGAGGGTTAGCGGGGCCTAATTACAATGAGCAGTTCTTC.

The gene calls are TRBV7-3 and TRBJ1-1; TRBD1 might be the D (6 bases). Per the germline V gene, CDR1 is SGHTA and CDR2 is FQGTGA. The CDR3 contains 14 residues. V was trimmed by 1 base and J by 2 bases, leaving 8 bases between them. CDR3 DNA: TGTGCCAGCAGCTTAATGGGGGCCAACACTGAAGCTTTCTTT. It codes for CASSLMGANTEAFF.

This clone is a singleton in its sample. CDR3 DNA sequence: TGTGCCTGGGGCCAGCGGGGCGGAGAGACCCAGTACTTC. This gives the protein CAWGQRGGETQYF. The V and J genes are TRBV30 and TRBJ2-5, with 7 positions matching TRBD2. Losses at the gene ends were 5 bases for V and 4 bases for J; bases not matched to a gene: 7. CDR3 length: 13 residues. CDR1 is GTSNPN, CDR2 SVGIG, per germline (reference sequence).

This clone was seen once. The chain uses TRBV19 and TRBJ1-3; 7 bases are shared with TRBD1. This CDR3 contains 17 residues. V shed 5 bases and J 0 bases; nucleotides not matched to a gene: 10. From germline, CDR1 is LNHDA and CDR2 SQIVND (reference sequence). This CDR3 reads CASSLTGASVSGNTIYF. The CDR3 DNA reads as TGTGCCAGTAGTCTTACAGGGGCCTCGGTCTCTGGAAACACCATATATTTT.

This chain uses TRBV11-3 with TRBJ2-5; 12 bases agree with TRBD2. The CDR3 runs 15 residues. J gave up 4 bases and V 5 bases, and 5 bases lay outside the gene matches. CDR1 and CDR2 from the germline V gene are SGHNT and YENEEA. The CDR3 nucleotides are TGTGCCAGCAGCCCCGGACTAGCGGGGAGAGAGACCCAGTACTTC. Amino acids: CASSPGLAGRETQYF. The full variable domain, in which reference TRBV11-3 and TRBJ2-5 provide the parts outside the CDR3, is EAGVVQSPRYKIIEKKQPVAFWCNPISGHNTLYWYLQNLGQGPELLIRYENEEAVDDSQLPKDRFSAERLKGVDSTLKIQPAELGDSAVYLCASSPGLAGRETQYFGPGTRLLVL.